Listed here are 9 T cell receptor beta chains from one sample, sequenced in a study of PD-1 blockade in classical Hodgkin lymphoma. Relapse was seen in all patients after autologous stem cell transplantation, and brentuximab vedotin exposure was variable. This table comes from immunoSEQ multiplex PCR, and its TCRdb copy is limited to in-frame clones, with some not included. The table has fewer than 100,000 clones, more than 90% seen once. Source: peripheral blood mononuclear cells (PBMCs), taken at baseline. The receptors shown here come from a human donor with classical Hodgkin lymphoma.

This clone was observed once. The chain recombines TRBV7-6 with TRBJ2-7; D is unresolved. This CDR3 is 13 amino acids long. CDR1 and CDR2 from the germline V gene are SGHVS and FNYEAQ. Deletions cut 3 bases from V and 2 bases from J, with 8 bases between. CDR3 residues: CASSFGQTYEQYF. The DNA of the CDR3 is TGTGCCAGCAGCTTCGGGCAGACCTACGAGCAGTACTTC. Together with reference TRBV7-6 and TRBJ2-7, the CDR3 gives the full variable domain: GAGVSQSPRYKVTKRGQDVALRCDPISGHVSLYWYRQALGQGPEFLTYFNYEAQQDKSGLPNDRFSAERPEGSISTLTIQRTEQRDSAMYRCASSFGQTYEQYFGPGTRLTVT.

The chain employs TRBV5-1 and TRBJ1-3; D is uncertain. The CDR3 totals 19 residues. Germline V gene lookup returns CDR1 SGHRS and CDR2 YFSETQ. V gave up 3 bases and J gave up 0 bases, with 22 bases separating them. The CDR3 loop reads CASSSPIPHSLHSGNTIYF. Written as DNA, the CDR3 is TGCGCCAGCAGCTCCCCTATTCCACACAGCCTCCACTCTGGAAACACCATATATTTT.

The chain carries TRBV6-1 and TRBJ2-5; 11 bases line up with TRBD2. The DNA end is a closer match to TRBJ2-7, so the J assignment may be wrong. The CDR3 contains 16 residues. Germline CDR1 and CDR2: MNHNS and SASEGT. CDR3 coding DNA: TGTGCCAGCAGTGCAACCGGGACTAGCGGCTCCTACGAGCAGTACTTC. Translated, it gives CASSATGTSGSYEQYF.

This chain joins TRBV10-3 and TRBJ2-7; 10 bases are a match to TRBD1. Germline V gene lookup returns CDR1 ENHRY and CDR2 SYGVKD. The ends lost 9 bases at V and 6 bases at J; junction bases unmatched: 8. The length of the CDR3 is 13 residues. CDR3 nucleotide sequence: TGTGCCATTCGCGGGACAGGGGCCGGCGAGCAGTACTTC. It yields the protein CAIRGTGAGEQYF.

The J gene is TRBJ2-5, the V gene TRBV5-1; either TRBD1 or TRBD2 may fit D (5 bases each). Trimming removed 2 bases at V and 1 base at J, with 9 bases between. Germline lookup yields CDR1 SGHRS and CDR2 YFSETQ. This CDR3 region has 14 residues. In nucleotides, the CDR3 is TGCGCCAGCAGCTTAACGGGGCCCCAAGAGACCCAGTACTTC. Translating it yields CASSLTGPQETQYF.

The chain carries TRBV5-1 and TRBJ2-2, with 9 bases lining up with TRBD2. The CDR3 spans 17 residues. V lost 0 bases to trimming and J lost 5 bases; unmatched junction nucleotides: 8. Germline lookup yields CDR1 SGHRS and CDR2 YFSETQ. CDR3 residues: CASSLDDPSGTTGELFF. CDR3 sequence (DNA): TGCGCCAGCAGCTTGGATGATCCTAGCGGGACGACCGGGGAGCTGTTTTTT.

The chain uses TRBV5-1 and TRBJ1-1; D gene uncertain. CDR3 length equals 16 residues. The ends were cut back, 0 bases at V and 5 bases at J, with 17 bases in the middle. CDR1 and CDR2 from the germline V gene are SGHRS and YFSETQ. CDR3 region: CASSLEQIQVWTEAFF. CDR3 DNA: TGCGCCAGCAGCTTGGAACAAATCCAAGTGTGGACTGAAGCTTTCTTT. The variable domain in full, completed from reference TRBV5-1 and TRBJ1-1, reads KAGVTQTPRYLIKTRGQQVTLSCSPISGHRSVSWYQQTPGQGLQFLFEYFSETQRNKGNFPGRFSGRQFSNSRSEMNVSTLELGDSALYLCASSLEQIQVWTEAFFGQGTRLTVV.

The chain is built from TRBV6-5 and TRBJ1-5; D may be TRBD1 (5 bases). The germline V gene encodes CDR1 MNHEY and CDR2 SVGAGI. V lost 5 bases, J lost 4 bases, and 15 bases lay in between. The length of the CDR3 is 15 residues. The CDR3 loop is CASSTMVSGNQPQHF. CDR3 sequence (DNA): TGTGCCAGCAGTACGATGGTGTCAGGGAATCAGCCCCAGCATTTT.

This clone was found a few times. The rearrangement links TRBV5-1 to TRBJ1-1; D gene ambiguous. Germline-derived CDR1 and CDR2 are SGHRS and YFSETQ. The ends were cut back, 0 bases at V and 5 bases at J, with 14 bases in the middle. The CDR3 covers 15 residues. The CDR3 coding sequence is TGCGCCAGCAGCTTGGTAGGACCTGGGGAGACTGAAGCTTTCTTT. This codes for CASSLVGPGETEAFF.